Below are 11 T cell receptor beta chains sequenced from a single sample in a study of blood T cell repertoires in COVID-19. Profiled with immunoSEQ multiplex PCR; TCRdb holds only in-frame clones, not every one. Counted here are 87,000 or so clones, around 90% occurring once; the ten biggest clones make up approximately 2.9%. Sequences were obtained from peripheral blood. The receptors were sampled from a woman between 45 and 60 years old with active or convalescent COVID-19.

This clone turned up a few times. The chain employs TRBV7-9 and TRBJ1-2; D call uncertain. The CDR3 is made up of 15 amino acids. The V gene lost 5 bases and the J gene lost 0 bases, with 13 bases spanning the gap. Germline V gene sequence: CDR1 SEHNR, CDR2 FQNEAQ (reference sequence). The CDR3 region has the DNA TGTGCCAGCAGCCCTCTCGGGGAGCCTAACTATGGCTACACCTTC. This encodes CASSPLGEPNYGYTF.

This clone was observed once. The chain recombines TRBV18 with TRBJ2-7; 7 bases align to TRBD1. The CDR3 loop spans 13 amino acids. Losses at the gene ends were 3 bases for V and 6 bases for J; bases not matched to a gene: 5. Germline V gives CDR1 KGHSH, CDR2 LQKENI. The CDR3 region is CASSPGTVSEQYF. The CDR3 coding sequence is TGTGCCAGCTCACCCGGGACAGTCAGCGAGCAGTACTTC.

V gene TRBV18 combines with J gene TRBJ1-6, with D unresolved. The V end lost 3 bases, the J end lost 9 bases, and 12 bases lay between the germline ends. The germline CDR1 and CDR2 sequences are KGHSH and LQKENI. This CDR3 has 14 residues. The CDR3 reads CASSPGIDGSPLHF. The CDR3 DNA is TGTGCCAGCTCACCCGGTATTGATGGTTCACCCCTCCACTTT.

This clone was recorded once. Compared with germline, one end of the junction differs, possibly owing to a read error. This chain connects TRBV7-7 to TRBJ2-5; 7 bases are shared with TRBD2. The germline CDR1 and CDR2 sequences are SSHAT and FNYEAQ (reference sequence). The CDR3 extends over 15 amino acids. Here the CDR3 DNA reads TGTGCTAGCAGCCCCAGCGGGGTAGTCCGGGAGACCCAGTACTTC. Translating gives CASSPSGVVRETQYF.

This clone was seen just once. The chain's CDR3 is CASSPREGAGYGYTF. As DNA, the CDR3 is TGTGCCAGCAGCCCCCGGGAGGGGGCTGGCTATGGCTACACCTTC. This chain connects TRBV7-8 to TRBJ1-2; 7 bases line up with TRBD1. CDR1 is SGHVS and CDR2 is FQNEAQ in the germline V gene. J was trimmed by 4 bases and V by 5 bases; bases with no gene match: 10. The CDR3 consists of 15 residues.

V is TRBV11-1 and J is TRBJ1-2, with no clear D. CDR3 length equals 15 residues. The V end lost 5 bases, the J end lost 0 bases, and 13 bases lay between the germline ends. The germline V gene has CDR1 SGHAT and CDR2 FQDESV (reference sequence). In DNA, the CDR3 is TGTGCCAGCAGCCCCGGGATTAACTCTAACTATGGCTACACCTTC. Translating gives CASSPGINSNYGYTF. Using reference TRBV11-1 and TRBJ1-2 for the parts outside the CDR3, the full variable domain is EAEVAQSPRYKITEKSQAVAFWCDPISGHATLYWYRQILGQGPELLVQFQDESVVDDSQLPKDRFSAERLKGVDSTLKIQPAELGDSAMYLCASSPGINSNYGYTFGSGTRLTVV.

This chain joins TRBV28 and TRBJ1-1; 8 nucleotides line up with TRBD1. Germline V gene data show CDR1 as MDHEN and CDR2 as SYDVKM. This CDR3 has 17 amino acids. V shed 5 bases and J 8 bases; nucleotides not matched to a gene: 19. This chain's CDR3 is CASSPGQGLTARPEAFF. CDR3 DNA: TGTGCCAGCAGTCCAGGACAGGGATTGACAGCTCGACCCGAAGCTTTCTTT.

The chain combines TRBV15 with TRBJ2-2, with D maybe TRBD1 (6 bases). The CDR3 contains 15 residues. Germline-derived CDR1 and CDR2 are LNHNV and YYDKDF (reference sequence). Trimming left V 3 bases short and J 0 bases short, with 8 bases between. DNA of the CDR3: TGTGCCACCAGCAGCGGACAGACGAACACCGGGGAGCTGTTTTTT. Translated, it gives CATSSGQTNTGELFF.

V gene TRBV4-3 combines with J gene TRBJ2-6; a possible D gene is TRBD1 (6 bases). The V gene's germline CDR1 is LGHNA and CDR2 YSLEER. The CDR3 runs 16 residues. V lost 3 bases and J lost 2, with 11 bases in between. DNA for the CDR3: TGCGCCAGCAGCCAGACGAGGGGGACTGGGGCCAACGTCCTGACTTTC. Protein: CASSQTRGTGANVLTF.

This clone was detected only a few times. J is TRBJ2-3 and V is TRBV14; perhaps TRBD2 as D (6 bases). This CDR3 contains 14 residues. Germline V CDR1 and CDR2: SGHDN, FVKESK. Trimming left V 4 bases short and J 9 bases short, with 17 bases between. The DNA for the CDR3 is TGTGCCAGCAGCCCCATTTATGGCGGGACCACGCAGTATTTT. Translated: CASSPIYGGTTQYF. Supplemented by reference TRBV14 and TRBJ2-3, the full variable domain reads EAGVTQFPSHSVIEKGQTVTLRCDPISGHDNLYWYRRVMGKEIKFLLHFVKESKQDESGMPNNRFLAERTGGTYSTLKVQPAELEDSGVYFCASSPIYGGTTQYFGPGTRLTVL.

CDR3 coding DNA: TGTGCCAGCAGAACCGGACTATCCGGAGGCGGGGAGCTGTTTTTT. This encodes CASRTGLSGGGELFF. The rearrangement links TRBV6-5 to TRBJ2-2; D possibly corresponds to TRBD2 (6 bases). V lost 6 bases to trimming and J lost 7 bases, with 18 bases between them. CDR3 length equals 15 residues. Germline V lookup: CDR1 MNHEY, CDR2 SVGAGI.